Only a few counts were recorded for the clone carrying this TCR beta chain. Its antigen remains unidentified. The data are from a study of post-analysis software for immune sequencing data. Overall study context: Recorded disease courses covered relapsing-remitting, secondary progressive and progressive-relapsing multiple sclerosis. Some patients had no subtype annotation.

Study results and caveats: Relative to controls, patients had a handful of TRBV segments at higher frequency, with TRBV5-6, TRBV5-1 and TRBV20-1 among these. Compared against controls, patients with multiple sclerosis displayed significantly lower normalized Chao1 diversity. Strong co-clustering by F measure was seen for same-batch samples.

The CDR3 runs 13 residues. CDR1 is SGHAT and CDR2 is FQDESV in the germline V gene (reference sequence). Carried by the TCR beta cDNA libraries were unique molecular identifiers. Researchers reported roughly 0.5 million cDNA molecules coming from around 1 to 10 million T cells. TCRdb used MiXCR to reprocess the PCR reads, holding one entry per CDR3 protein. Of under 650,000 distinct CDR3 sequences listed, roughly 46% are singletons. Material for sequencing was blood. This sequence joins TRBV11-1 and TRBJ2-7; D not resolved. The J call may be mistaken, given a closer DNA end match to TRBJ2-5. The TCR comes from a girl aged 5 to 17 with multiple sclerosis. Here the CDR3 DNA reads TGTGCCAGCAGCTTACTGACTGCAGGGACCCAGTACTTC. Translating gives CASSLLTAGTQYF.